This T cell receptor beta chain was documented in a study of T cell clonotyping in hematopoietic cell transplantation. Concerning this clone: The antigen remains undetermined.

The CDR3 covers 13 residues. CDR1 LNHNV and CDR2 YYDKDF come from the germline V gene (reference sequence). V gave up 2 bases and J gave up 7 bases, with 12 bases separating them. Clones were sequenced by immunoSEQ multiplex PCR, and TCRdb holds only the in-frame ones, with some missing. The repertoire holds fewer than 50,000 clones, with 86% as singletons. Study-level results: Recipient TCR diversity dropped after transplant; expanded clonotypes rose from day 30 to 180.

Time point described: recipient sample about 28 days before transplant, after cytoreduction. Sample: peripheral blood mononuclear cells, taken before stem cell transplant. This clonotype was sampled from a man aged 55 to 69 with biphenotypic leukemia. Some clones in this sample may be carry-over from other donors' samples. The V call is TRBV15, the J call TRBJ2-7, with D perhaps matching TRBD2 (6 bases). CDR3 loop: CATSRPLGGEQYF. Here the CDR3 DNA reads TGTGCCACCAGCAGACCACTGGGGGGTGAGCAGTACTTC.